A single sample is the source of the 27 T cell receptor beta chains below, sequenced in a study of blood T cells in healthy people across ages. Alongside a J-beta primer mix, a sample-barcoded 5' primer served in a second PCR lasting about 7 to 12 cycles. TCRdb passed the 5' RACE reads through MiXCR, listing each CDR3 protein once. The sample holds approximately 1.5 million distinct CDR3 sequences, about 35% seen once. The specimen sequenced was blood. Receptors originate from a woman younger than 45 in good health.

This clonotype was seen a handful of times. The chain carries TRBV7-3 and TRBJ1-2; 9 bases line up with TRBD1. V lost 4 bases to trimming and J lost 7 bases; unmatched junction nucleotides: 10. Germline V gives CDR1 SGHTA, CDR2 FQGTGA. This CDR3 has 15 residues. CDR3 in DNA: TGTGCCAGCAGCTCCGAACCAGGACAGGGGCCTGGCTACACCTTC. It specifies CASSSEPGQGPGYTF.

The V and J genes are TRBV28 and TRBJ1-5; 7 bases match TRBD1. Unmatched junction bases numbered 7, after V lost 6 bases and J lost 5 bases. The germline gives CDR1 MDHEN, CDR2 SYDVKM. CDR3 size: 14 residues. In DNA form, the CDR3 reads TGTGCCAGCAGCAGTGGGACAGCTCATCAGCCCCAGCATTTT. This sequence encodes CASSSGTAHQPQHF.

V is TRBV20-1 and J is TRBJ2-7; no clear D gene. With the DNA end fitting TRBJ2-5 better, the J assignment may be wrong. There are 11 residues in the CDR3. In germline, CDR1 is DFQATT, CDR2 SNEGSKA (reference sequence). The CDR3 region is CSAFSLETQYF. Written as DNA, the CDR3 is TGCAGTGCTTTTTCACTGGAGACCCAGTACTTC.

The chain uses TRBV7-9 and TRBJ1-1; D is possibly TRBD1 (5 bases). V was pared by 4 bases and J by 5 bases, with 17 bases between. Germline assignment: CDR1 SEHNR and CDR2 FQNEAQ (reference sequence). This CDR3 spans 15 amino acids. CDR3 DNA: TGTGCCAGCAGCTCCTTGGGGGGGGTAGTAACTGAAGCTTTCTTT. Its protein product is CASSSLGGVVTEAFF. The whole variable domain, filled in from reference TRBV7-9 and TRBJ1-1, reads DTGVSQNPRHKITKRGQNVTFRCDPISEHNRLYWYRQTLGQGPEFLTYFQNEAQLEKSRLLSDRFSAERPKGSFSTLEIQRTEQGDSAMYLCASSSLGGVVTEAFFGQGTRLTVV.

This clonotype was observed at least ten times. This chain joins TRBV29-1 and TRBJ2-5, with 9 bases fitting TRBD2. V lost 7 bases, J lost 2 bases, and 5 bases stayed unmatched. Germline V CDR1 and CDR2: SQVTM, ANQGSEA. The CDR3 has 13 residues. In DNA form, the CDR3 reads TGCAGCGCGGGACTAGCCTCGCAAGAGACCCAGTACTTC. Translated, it gives CSAGLASQETQYF.

This clonotype has a handful of counts. The V gene is TRBV28, the J gene TRBJ1-2, with TRBD1 matching over 7 bases. Germline CDR1 is MDHEN and CDR2 is SYDVKM. The CDR3 consists of 12 residues. Unmatched junction bases numbered 3, after V lost 8 bases and J lost 3 bases. CDR3 loop: CASQGGYYGYTF. The CDR3 DNA is TGTGCCAGCCAGGGGGGCTACTATGGCTACACCTTC.

This rearrangement joins TRBV3-1 to TRBJ2-3; weak D call: TRBD1 (6 bases). The V and J ends lost 2 bases and 0 bases respectively, with 12 bases between them. CDR3 size: 16 residues. The germline CDR1 and CDR2 sequences are LGHDT and YNNKEL (reference sequence). CDR3 coding DNA: TGTGCCAGCAGCCAAAGGACAGCAACTAGCACAGATACGCAGTATTTT. Translating gives CASSQRTATSTDTQYF.

This clonotype was detected once. The chain combines TRBV5-1 with TRBJ2-1, with D perhaps TRBD2 (6 bases). Trimming removed 0 bases from V and 5 bases from J, with 12 bases in between. Per the germline V gene, CDR1 is SGHRS and CDR2 is YFSETQ. This CDR3 region has 15 residues. CDR3 amino acids: CASSLGGTPHNEQFF. In DNA form, the CDR3 reads TGCGCCAGCAGCTTGGGCGGGACCCCACACAATGAGCAGTTCTTC.

In this sample, this clonotype turned up a few times. The rearrangement joins TRBV29-1 to TRBJ2-3; a weak D match, TRBD1 (6 bases). Trimming left V 4 bases short and J 1 base short, with 21 bases between. Looked up from germline, CDR1 is SQVTM and CDR2 is ANQGSEA. There are 17 residues in the CDR3. Here the CDR3 DNA reads TGCAGCGTTGGGGGAACACGGGACACGGGCGGCACAGATACGCAGTATTTT. Its protein is CSVGGTRDTGGTDTQYF.

This sequence joins TRBV20-1 and TRBJ2-1; D gene ambiguous. Looked up from germline, CDR1 is DFQATT and CDR2 is SNEGSKA (reference sequence). The CDR3 loop spans 15 amino acids. V was trimmed by 0 bases and J by 4 bases, leaving 13 bases between them. Here the CDR3 reads CSARDPQRGYNEQFF. The CDR3 bases are TGCAGTGCTAGAGATCCCCAGCGTGGGTACAATGAGCAGTTCTTC.

This clonotype occurred a few times. At one of its ends the junction is not consistent with the germline gene, which may arise from a read error. This rearrangement joins TRBV5-1 to TRBJ2-1; tentative D call: TRBD2 (6 bases). The germline V gene has CDR1 SGHRS and CDR2 YFSETQ. This CDR3 has 15 amino acids. The CDR3 DNA sequence: TGCGCCAGCAGCATTAGCGGAGAGACCTACGATGAGCAGTTCTTC. It yields the protein CASSISGETYDEQFF.

This clonotype was detected a few times. This chain uses TRBV28 with TRBJ1-2; TRBD1 aligns across 9 bases. Germline loops: CDR1 MDHEN, CDR2 SYDVKM. The CDR3 is 20 amino acids. With 6 bases clipped from V and 4 bases from J, the junction kept 24 bases outside the gene matches. In DNA, the CDR3 is TGTGCCAGCAGGAGGCCCCTAGGGACAGGGAGGTTCTCAGGGATCTATGGCTACACCTTC. It is translated as CASRRPLGTGRFSGIYGYTF.

In its sample, this clonotype was seen many times. This chain connects TRBV6-4 to TRBJ2-3; 10 positions agree with TRBD1. With V trimmed by 5 bases and J by 4 bases, 9 bases remained unmatched. Germline values: CDR1 MRHNA, CDR2 SNTAGT. There are 16 residues in the CDR3. This CDR3 is CASSSTTGGTADTQYF. In DNA form, the CDR3 reads TGTGCCAGCAGTTCCACGACAGGGGGCACCGCAGATACGCAGTATTTT.

V and J are TRBV7-3 and TRBJ2-3, with TRBD2 matching 7 bases. This CDR3 is 16 amino acids long. CDR1 SGHTA and CDR2 FQGTGA come from the germline V gene. V was clipped by 1 base and J by 5 bases; unmatched bases: 9. As DNA, the CDR3 is TGTGCCAGCAGCTTAAGGACGGGCGGGAGAGGAGATACGCAGTATTTT. This sequence encodes CASSLRTGGRGDTQYF.

This rearrangement joins TRBV6-6 to TRBJ2-4, with a tentative D call TRBD2 (6 bases). The better agreement between TRBJ2-7 and the DNA end casts doubt on the J call. The CDR3 length is 16 residues. Looked up from germline, CDR1 is MNHNY and CDR2 is SVGAGI (reference sequence). CDR3: CASRQTLLGVGGEQYF. The CDR3 DNA sequence: TGTGCCAGCCGACAGACCCTCTTGGGGGTCGGGGGCGAGCAGTACTTC.

This clonotype has more than one count but fewer than ten. The chain uses TRBV4-1 and TRBJ2-2; no clear D gene. Trimming stripped 4 bases from V and 4 bases from J, with 10 bases between. Germline V gives CDR1 MGHRA, CDR2 YSYEKL. This CDR3 has 14 amino acids. The CDR3 coding sequence is TGCGCCAGCAGCCGGCTAGGGTTCACCGGGGAGCTGTTTTTT. It specifies CASSRLGFTGELFF.

For this clonotype: One junction end disagrees with the germline gene, perhaps due to a read error. The chain employs TRBV24-1 and TRBJ1-5; D perhaps matches TRBD1 (5 bases). Per the germline V gene, CDR1 is KGHDR and CDR2 is SFDVKD. CDR3 length: 15 amino acids. The CDR3 DNA follows: TGTGCCACCAGTGATAGGGACGGCAGGTCTCAGCCCCGGCATTTT. It is translated as CATSDRDGRSQPRHF.

This chain links TRBV20-1 with TRBJ2-7; D unclear. V was shortened by 4 bases and J by 4 bases, with 14 bases between the two germline ends. Germline V gene lookup returns CDR1 DFQATT and CDR2 SNEGSKA (reference sequence). This CDR3 has 13 amino acids. This CDR3 is CSAINLGNYEQYF. CDR3 in DNA: TGCAGTGCTATAAATCTGGGGAATTACGAGCAGTACTTC.

Of note for this clonotype: A clone one base away is much larger, so this may be a read error. The chain recombines TRBV29-1 with TRBJ2-7; tentative D call: TRBD1 (5 bases). The germline V gene has CDR1 SQVTM and CDR2 ANQGSEA. This CDR3 has 13 residues. This CDR3 is CGVGQGERYEQYF. Here the CDR3 DNA reads TGCGGCGTTGGGCAGGGTGAGAGGTACGAGCAGTACTTC.

This clonotype occurred a few times. The V and J genes are TRBV18 and TRBJ2-7; 11 bases map to TRBD1. There are 17 residues in the CDR3. CDR1 and CDR2 from the germline V gene are KGHSH and LQKENI. With 3 bases clipped from V and 4 bases from J, the junction kept 11 bases outside the gene matches. The CDR3 here is CASSPVPIGQGAYEQYF. Here the CDR3 DNA reads TGTGCCAGCTCACCGGTACCGATCGGACAGGGGGCATACGAGCAGTACTTC.

The rearrangement uses TRBV30 and TRBJ2-1; D is unclear. This CDR3 is 18 amino acids long. The V and J ends lost 2 bases and 3 bases respectively, with 23 bases between them. CDR1 is GTSNPN, CDR2 SVGIG, per germline (reference sequence). The CDR3 sequence: CAWSRSPKPSGNYNEQFF. The CDR3 DNA follows: TGTGCCTGGAGTCGTTCCCCCAAGCCCAGTGGAAACTACAATGAGCAGTTCTTC.

The chain combines TRBV15 with TRBJ1-1; D is perhaps TRBD1 (5 bases). The CDR3 has 14 residues. The V end lost 0 bases, the J end lost 3 bases, and 8 bases lay between the germline ends. In germline, CDR1 is LNHNV, CDR2 YYDKDF (reference sequence). CDR3 nucleotides: TGTGCCACCAGCAGAGATGGGGCAGACACTGAAGCTTTCTTT. Translation gives CATSRDGADTEAFF.

The sample holds a few counts of this clonotype. The rearrangement uses TRBV7-9 and TRBJ2-7; D might be TRBD1 (6 bases). V shed 8 bases and J shed 3 bases, with 8 bases lying between them. Germline CDR1 reads SEHNR; CDR2 reads FQNEAQ (reference sequence). This CDR3 has 11 amino acids. The CDR3: CASEGVYEQYF. Written as DNA, the CDR3 is TGTGCCAGCGAGGGGGTCTACGAGCAGTACTTC.

This chain uses TRBV12-3 or TRBV12-4 with TRBJ2-1; D is uncertain. The CDR3 length is 13 residues. The V gene lost 6 bases and the J gene lost 9 bases, with 15 bases spanning the gap. The CDR3 DNA follows: TGTGCCAGCAGACCAACGGTTGGAGTTGAGCAGTTCTTC. Encoded protein: CASRPTVGVEQFF.

The chain joins TRBV29-1 to TRBJ1-4; the D is unclear. Germline CDR1 is SQVTM and CDR2 is ANQGSEA. Trimming took off 3 bases at V and 3 bases at J, with 8 bases between the two ends. CDR3 length equals 13 residues. DNA of the CDR3: TGCAGCGTTGAGGGAAGATCTAATGAAAAACTGTTTTTT. It translates to CSVEGRSNEKLFF.

This clonotype was found once. This chain links TRBV20-1 with TRBJ2-7; D gene unclear. V shed 0 bases and J shed 5 bases, with 17 bases lying between them. The CDR3 is 15 amino acids. Germline V lookup: CDR1 DFQATT, CDR2 SNEGSKA (reference sequence). CDR3 amino acids: CSARDIRTLKNEQYF. Written as DNA, the CDR3 is TGCAGTGCTAGAGATATCCGGACCCTAAAGAACGAGCAGTACTTC.

This clonotype appeared a few times. The chain recombines TRBV20-1 with TRBJ2-7; D possibly corresponds to TRBD2 (6 bases). This CDR3 is built from 11 residues. The ends were cut back, 2 bases at V and 12 bases at J, with 14 bases in the middle. The germline V gene encodes CDR1 DFQATT and CDR2 SNEGSKA (reference sequence). The CDR3 loop reads CSARSGLTAYF. The CDR3 DNA sequence: TGCAGTGCTAGATCCGGACTAACCGCGTACTTC.